The rows below give T cell receptor beta chains drawn from one sample of a study of OX40 agonist ivuxolimab in advanced cancers. Measured with immunoSEQ multiplex PCR; TCRdb has only the in-frame clones, and not every one. This sample has under 15,000 clones; approximately 78% occur once, and the top ten carry under 45%. The sample consisted of CD4+ or CD8+ T cells sorted from blood, taken in a trial of the OX40 agonist ivuxolimab. These receptors originate from an adult with an advanced solid tumor such as melanoma, head and neck, liver or kidney cancer. The CDR3 runs from the conserved cysteine through the conserved F or W. D genes are given only for firm matches. Clone sizes are given selectively: once, few, many, or a class where the clone is expanded.

15 TRBJ1-5 . TRBV6-5 . CASSYSPGLGEPQHF TGTGCCAGCAGTTACTCACCAGGCTTAGGGGAGCCCCAGCATTTT
14 TRBJ2-5 . TRBV28 . CASSLRGPGETQYF TGTGCCAGCAGTTTACGGGGCCCCGGGGAGACCCAGTACTTC
12 TRBJ1-6 . TRBV6-5 . CASSVEQSPLHF TGTGCCAGCAGTGTTGAGCAGTCACCCCTCCACTTT
14 TRBJ2-7 TRBD2 TRBV27 . CASSFSGTDYEQYF TGTGCCAGCAGTTTTAGCGGGACCGATTACGAGCAGTACTTC
14 TRBJ2-7 TRBD2 TRBV27 . CASKSSGSPSKQYF TGTGCCAGCAAATCAAGCGGGAGCCCCTCTAAGCAGTACTTC
13 TRBJ2-7 TRBD2 TRBV7-7 . CASSSWTSGRQYF TGTGCCAGCAGCTCCTGGACTAGCGGGAGGCAGTACTTC
17 TRBJ2-2 TRBD2 TRBV10-1 medium-sized CASSESTLAANTGELFF TGCGCCAGCAGTGAGTCTACCCTAGCGGCGAACACCGGGGAGCTGTTTTTT
18 TRBJ1-5 . TRBV28 medium-sized CARKNEPTAKYSNQPQHF TGTGCCAGAAAAAACGAACCGACAGCAAAATATAGCAATCAGCCCCAGCATTTT
15 TRBJ1-1 . TRBV7-2 . CASSLGARGRTKAFF TGTGCCAGCAGCTTAGGTGCCCGGGGGAGGACTAAAGCTTTCTTT
15 TRBJ2-1 TRBD2 TRBV6-4 once CASSGLAGGYGEQFF TGTGCCAGCAGTGGACTAGCGGGAGGATACGGTGAGCAGTTCTTC
15 TRBJ2-7 TRBD2 TRBV6-1 few CASSEAGLDPYEQYF TGTGCCAGCAGTGAAGCGGGACTAGATCCCTACGAGCAGTACTTC
14 TRBJ2-7 . TRBV5-1 . CASSLVGAPYEQYF TGCGCCAGCAGCTTGGTGGGGGCCCCCTACGAGCAGTACTTC
14 TRBJ1-2 . TRBV12-5 medium-sized CASGLAGPNYGYTF TGTGCTAGTGGTTTGGCAGGCCCTAACTATGGCTACACCTTC
16 TRBJ2-1 TRBD2 TRBV5-1 . CASSLEASGSYNEQFF TGCGCCAGCAGCTTGGAGGCTAGCGGGTCCTACAATGAGCAGTTCTTC
15 TRBJ2-7 TRBD1 TRBV11-3 . CASSLAGGALYEQYF TGTGCCAGCAGCTTAGCAGGGGGCGCGCTGTACGAGCAGTACTTC
13 TRBJ2-7 . TRBV13 few CASGRQDSYEQYF TGTGCCAGCGGGCGACAGGACTCCTACGAGCAGTACTTC
19 TRBJ2-2 TRBD2 TRBV6-1 . CASSEAGGLAGVHTGELFF TGTGCCAGCAGTGAAGCGGGGGGCCTAGCGGGAGTTCACACCGGGGAGCTGTTTTTT
10 TRBJ2-7 TRBD1 TRBV5-5 once CASSGTGTAF TGTGCCAGCAGCGGGACAGGGACGGCCTTC
15 TRBJ2-3 . TRBV5-4 . CASSLTAGTSDTQYF TGTGCCAGCAGCTTGACGGCGGGGACTTCAGATACGCAGTATTTT
16 TRBJ2-2 . TRBV6-1 . CASSEGVVMNTGELFF TGTGCCAGCAGTGAGGGGGTAGTGATGAACACCGGGGAGCTGTTTTTT
15 TRBJ2-1 TRBD2 TRBV6-1 . CASSEYSGSYNEQFF TGTGCCAGCAGTGAATACAGCGGGAGTTACAATGAGCAGTTCTTC
13 TRBJ2-7 . TRBV29-1 . CSGRGGFGYEQYF TGCAGCGGGAGGGGGGGATTCGGGTACGAGCAGTACTTC
15 TRBJ2-1 . TRBV27 . CASSLVSASYNEQFF TGTGCCAGCAGTTTAGTCAGCGCCTCCTACAATGAGCAGTTCTTC
15 TRBJ1-5 . TRBV6-6 . CASSYSPGLGEPQHF TGTGCCAGCAGTTACTCACCAGGCTTAGGGGAGCCCCAGCATTTT
16 TRBJ2-7 . TRBV9 . CASSPSAGSLLYEQYF TGTGCCAGCAGCCCCTCAGCCGGGAGTCTACTGTACGAGCAGTACTTC
19 TRBJ2-2 TRBD2 TRBV18 . CASSRPGTSGPEGTGELFF TGTGCCAGCTCACGCCCCGGGACTAGCGGTCCGGAAGGCACCGGGGAGCTGTTTTTT
17 TRBJ2-3 . TRBV13 . CASSSPPWRDSTDTQYF TGTGCCAGCAGCTCCCCTCCGTGGCGGGATAGCACAGATACGCAGTATTTT
13 TRBJ1-1 . TRBV2 . CASSEIGYPEAFF TGTGCCAGCAGTGAAATCGGGTATCCTGAAGCTTTCTTT
16 TRBJ2-7 . TRBV19 . CASSIALLGGPYEQYF TGTGCCAGTAGTATCGCCCTATTGGGAGGCCCCTACGAGCAGTACTTC
15 TRBJ2-2 TRBD2 TRBV11-2 . CASSLGPGGAGELFF TGTGCCAGCAGCTTAGGCCCGGGAGGGGCCGGGGAGCTGTTTTTT
11 TRBJ2-7 . TRBV2 once CASGYSYEQYF TGTGCCAGCGGATACTCCTACGAGCAGTACTTC
16 TRBJ2-5 . TRBV19 once CASSPNPHGFQETQYF TGTGCCAGTAGTCCCAATCCCCATGGGTTCCAAGAGACCCAGTACTTC
14 TRBJ2-5 . TRBV2 . CASSEGQGPETQYF TGTGCCAGCAGTGAAGGGCAGGGACCAGAGACCCAGTACTTC
10 TRBJ1-2 . TRBV29-1 . CSVENYGYTF TGCAGCGTTGAGAACTATGGCTACACCTTC
17 TRBJ2-7 TRBD2 TRBV5-4 . CASSYSLTAGITYEQYF TGTGCCAGCAGCTATTCGTTGACAGCGGGAATTACTTACGAGCAGTACTTC
13 TRBJ2-7 TRBD2 TRBV19 . CASSRTSGYEQYF TGTGCCAGTAGTAGGACTAGCGGCTACGAGCAGTACTTC
17 TRBJ2-3 TRBD2 TRBV6-4 . CASSDSPVQGGADTQYF TGTGCCAGCAGTGACTCCCCTGTGCAGGGAGGGGCAGATACGCAGTATTTT
13 TRBJ2-7 . TRBV7-2 . CASSPGVSYEQYF TGTGCCAGCAGCCCTGGGGTTTCCTACGAGCAGTACTTC
16 TRBJ1-2 TRBD1 TRBV10-3 . CAISESKGQGAHGYTF TGTGCCATCAGTGAGTCGAAGGGACAGGGGGCTCATGGCTACACCTTC
20 TRBJ2-1 TRBD2 TRBV7-8 . CASSQPWAGGYGWSYNEQFF TGTGCCAGCAGCCAGCCATGGGCGGGAGGGTATGGGTGGTCCTACAATGAGCAGTTCTTC
14 TRBJ2-2 . TRBV6-6 medium-sized CASSYSKGTGELFF TGTGCCAGCAGTTACTCGAAGGGGACCGGGGAGCTGTTTTTT
16 TRBJ2-1 . TRBV7-8 . CASSLPQRATYNEQFF TGTGCCAGCAGCTTACCCCAGCGGGCCACCTACAATGAGCAGTTCTTC
10 TRBJ1-2 . TRBV20-1 . CSASLYGYTF TGCAGTGCTAGCCTCTATGGCTACACCTTC
10 TRBJ2-1 TRBD2 TRBV20-1 few CSAQEAGAFF TGCAGTGCCCAAGAAGCGGGAGCGTTCTTC
13 TRBJ2-2 . TRBV14 once CASSFLNTGELFF TGTGCCAGCAGCTTTCTAAACACCGGGGAGCTGTTTTTT
11 TRBJ1-1 . TRBV6-5 . CASKSNTEAFF TGTGCCAGCAAATCGAACACTGAAGCTTTCTTT
15 TRBJ1-4 TRBD1 TRBV6-6 . CASSSGTGPNEKLFF TGTGCCAGCAGTTCGGGGACAGGGCCTAATGAAAAACTGTTTTTT
14 TRBJ2-7 . TRBV18 . CASSPLYSPYEQYF TGTGCCAGCTCACCACTGTACAGCCCCTACGAGCAGTACTTC
13 TRBJ1-1 . TRBV7-3 . CASSLLGSTEAFF TGTGCCAGCAGCTTACTCGGGAGCACTGAAGCTTTCTTT
17 TRBJ2-3 TRBD2 TRBV9 . CASSLPSSGPYTDTQYF TGTGCCAGCAGCCTTCCATCTAGCGGGCCTTACACAGATACGCAGTATTTT
13 TRBJ2-2 . TRBV6-4 . CASSDEATGELFF TGTGCCAGCAGTGACGAGGCTACCGGGGAGCTGTTTTTT
15 TRBJ1-2 TRBD1 TRBV15 . CATSENRGLNYGYTF TGTGCCACCAGCGAAAACAGGGGCCTGAACTATGGCTACACCTTC
17 TRBJ2-2 TRBD2 TRBV6-1 . CASSEGTSGIGFGELFF TGTGCCAGCAGTGAAGGGACTAGCGGGATTGGTTTCGGGGAGCTGTTTTTT
15 TRBJ2-2 TRBD2 TRBV6-1 medium-sized CASSETSGSTGELFF TGTGCCAGCAGTGAAACTAGCGGGTCCACCGGGGAGCTGTTTTTT